This TCR beta chain was retrieved from a study of T cell changes during pregnancy in multiple sclerosis. This clone was picked up a small number of times. Germline-derived CDR1 and CDR2 are SGHTA and FQGNSA. This CDR3 region has 13 residues. V lost 3 bases to trimming and J lost 7 bases, with 12 bases between them. TCRdb's copy holds only in-frame clones and misses some; the assay was immunoSEQ multiplex PCR. The data contain tens of thousands of clones, roughly 92% of them singletons. The input for sequencing was peripheral blood, taken in the second trimester of pregnancy. This receptor was obtained from a female donor with multiple sclerosis, enrolled in a pregnancy study. The rearrangement uses TRBV7-2 and TRBJ2-5; D ambiguous. The CDR3 spells CASSFVRSGTQYF. The CDR3 coding sequence is TGTGCCAGCAGCTTTGTACGGAGTGGGACCCAGTACTTC.